The subject of this entry is one T cell receptor (beta chain). Authors' methods: Amplification of reference gene primers provided the estimated nucleated cell counts. Sequenced by immunoSEQ multiplex PCR; TCRdb stores in-frame clones only, minus some. The V and J calls and the clone size are those of that table, but D and trimming were determined from the DNA. The table records some 120,000 clones, approximately 84% of them present only once. Germline values: CDR1 SGHVS, CDR2 FNYEAQ. This CDR3 has 19 residues. J gave up 0 bases and V 2 bases, and 11 bases lay outside the gene matches. The source of the sample is a study of blood T cell repertoires in COVID-19.

Input material: peripheral blood. The chain couples TRBV7-6 to TRBJ2-3; the match to TRBD2 covers 10 bases. This clonotype was sampled from a woman aged 30 to 39 who had recovered from COVID-19. The CDR3 region is CASSLITSGVTTSTDTQYF. For the CDR3, the DNA is TGTGCCAGCAGCTTAATAACTAGCGGGGTAACTACTAGCACAGATACGCAGTATTTT.